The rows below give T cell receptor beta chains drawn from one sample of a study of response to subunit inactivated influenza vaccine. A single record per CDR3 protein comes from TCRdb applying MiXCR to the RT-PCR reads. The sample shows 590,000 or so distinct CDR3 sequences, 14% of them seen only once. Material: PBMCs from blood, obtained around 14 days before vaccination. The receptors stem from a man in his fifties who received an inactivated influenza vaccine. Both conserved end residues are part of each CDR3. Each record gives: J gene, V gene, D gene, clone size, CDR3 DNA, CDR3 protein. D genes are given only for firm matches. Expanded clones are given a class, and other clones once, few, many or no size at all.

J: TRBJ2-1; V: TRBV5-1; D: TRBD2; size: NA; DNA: TGCGCCAGCAGCTTCGGGACTAGAGGTCGGGATGAGCAGTTCTTC; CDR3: CASSFGTRGRDEQFF
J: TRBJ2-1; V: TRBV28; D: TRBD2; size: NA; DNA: TGTGCCAGCAGTAGAATTAGCGGGAGACAGGACAATGAGCAGTTCTTC; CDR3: CASSRISGRQDNEQFF
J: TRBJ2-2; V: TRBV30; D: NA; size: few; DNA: TGTGCCTGGAGTGGCCTTAGAAACACCGGGGAGCTGTTTTTT; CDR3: CAWSGLRNTGELFF
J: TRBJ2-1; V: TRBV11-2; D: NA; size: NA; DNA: TGTGCCAGCAGAGCAAGGGTGGGGGCCTACAATGAGCAGTTCTTC; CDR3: CASRARVGAYNEQFF
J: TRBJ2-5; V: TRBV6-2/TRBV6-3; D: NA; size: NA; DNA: TGTGCCAGCAGTTCGGAAGGGCCATGGGAGACCCAGTACTTC; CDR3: CASSSEGPWETQYF
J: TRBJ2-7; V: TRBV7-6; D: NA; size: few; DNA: TGTGCCAGCAGCTTAGAAGTGGGGAAGGGTTACGAGCAGTACTTC; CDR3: CASSLEVGKGYEQYF
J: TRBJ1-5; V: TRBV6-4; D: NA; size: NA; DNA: TGTGCCAGCAGTGACTTGCCTTTTGGAGTCTATAGCAATCAGCCCCAGCATTTT; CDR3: CASSDLPFGVYSNQPQHF
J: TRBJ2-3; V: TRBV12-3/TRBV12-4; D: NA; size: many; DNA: TGTGCCAGCAGTTTTCTGGGGTCCCCACAAGATACGCAGTATTTT; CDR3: CASSFLGSPQDTQYF
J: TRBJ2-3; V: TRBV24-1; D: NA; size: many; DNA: TGTGCCACCAGTGATTTTCGCGGCCGGGGTCTCGATACGCAGTATTTT; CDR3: CATSDFRGRGLDTQYF
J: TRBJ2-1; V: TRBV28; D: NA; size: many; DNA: TGTGCCAGCGGCTGGACTCGTAATGAGCAGTTCTTC; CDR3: CASGWTRNEQFF
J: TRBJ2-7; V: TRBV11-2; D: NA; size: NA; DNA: TGTGCCAGCAGCTGGGGCAGGGGCCCCTACGAGCAGTACTTC; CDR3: CASSWGRGPYEQYF